This T cell receptor beta chain originates from a study of cytomegalovirus exposure and HLA in healthy donors. The CDR3 consists of 17 residues. With 1 base clipped from V and 7 bases from J, the junction kept 12 bases outside the gene matches. Germline-derived CDR1 and CDR2 are SGHNT and YENEEA. Primers for the PCR totalled 60 Vbeta and 13 Jbeta. The protocol was immunoSEQ multiplex PCR, while the TCRdb copy is restricted to in-frame clones and leaves out a portion. The listing contains 100,000 to 150,000 clones. Material: PBMCs. This TCR derives from a woman in her 40s in good health and CMV-seropositive. V is TRBV11-3 and J is TRBJ2-1; TRBD2 matches 8 bases. CDR3 loop: CASSLVGPPPSGNEQFF. The CDR3 coding sequence is TGTGCCAGCAGCTTAGTAGGCCCCCCTCCTAGCGGGAATGAGCAGTTCTTC.